The rows below give T cell receptor beta chains drawn from one sample of a study of blood T cell repertoires in COVID-19. Sequencing was performed with immunoSEQ multiplex PCR; in TCRdb, only in-frame clones are kept and a portion is missing. The sample lists about 120,000 clones, 79% occurring once. Sequenced input: peripheral blood. The receptors derive from a woman older than 75 with acute or convalescent COVID-19. Each CDR3 is given with its conserved first and last residue. Each record gives: V gene, clone size, J gene, D gene, CDR3 DNA, CDR3 protein. The D gene is left open where the match is weak. Clone size is given for some rows only: seen once, a few or many times, or a class if the clone is expanded.

V: TRBV28; size: .; J: TRBJ1-4; D: .; DNA: TGTGCCAGCAGTCAAAATGAAAAACTGTTTTTT; CDR3: CASSQNEKLFF
V: TRBV19; size: .; J: TRBJ2-1; D: TRBD2; DNA: TGTGCCAGTAGTATTGGGACTAGCGGGTACAATGAGCAGTTCTTC; CDR3: CASSIGTSGYNEQFF
V: TRBV7-2; size: .; J: TRBJ2-1; D: TRBD2; DNA: TGTGCCAGCAGCCCCGTCGGGGGTCGCGGGGGGGCACTTGAGCAGTTCTTC; CDR3: CASSPVGGRGGALEQFF
V: TRBV7-9; size: once; J: TRBJ2-7; D: TRBD2; DNA: TGTGCCAGCACCCCTAGCGGGAACTCCTACGAGCAGTACTTC; CDR3: CASTPSGNSYEQYF
V: TRBV6-2/TRBV6-3; size: .; J: TRBJ2-7; D: .; DNA: TGTGCCAGCAGTTACAGTGACAAGCACTACGAGCAGTACTTC; CDR3: CASSYSDKHYEQYF
V: TRBV20-1; size: .; J: TRBJ1-1; D: .; DNA: TGCAGTGCTCACAGGGTCCCAGAAGCTTTCTTT; CDR3: CSAHRVPEAFF
V: TRBV28; size: .; J: TRBJ2-2; D: .; DNA: TGTGCCAGCAGCAGACACAGGAACACCGGGGAGCTGTTTTTT; CDR3: CASSRHRNTGELFF
V: TRBV7-2; size: .; J: TRBJ2-1; D: TRBD2; DNA: TGTGCCAGCAGCTTAGCGAGGACTAGCGGGTACAATGAGCAGTTCTTC; CDR3: CASSLARTSGYNEQFF
V: TRBV2; size: .; J: TRBJ1-3; D: .; DNA: TGTGCCAGCAGTGACCAGGGAGGTTCTGGAAACACCATATATTTT; CDR3: CASSDQGGSGNTIYF
V: TRBV19; size: .; J: TRBJ1-2; D: .; DNA: TGTGCCAGTAGTAACGATTTTCGGGGTGGCTACACCTTC; CDR3: CASSNDFRGGYTF
V: TRBV11-1; size: .; J: TRBJ1-1; D: .; DNA: TGTGCCAGCAGCTTAGGGCCAGGTGAAGCTTTCTTT; CDR3: CASSLGPGEAFF
V: TRBV7-2; size: .; J: TRBJ2-6; D: .; DNA: TGTGCCAGCAGCTCGACAGGATTCTCTGGGGCCAACGTCCTGACTTTC; CDR3: CASSSTGFSGANVLTF
V: TRBV19; size: few; J: TRBJ2-7; D: .; DNA: TGTGCCAGTAGTCAAGACGGACTGGGTGAGCAGTACTTC; CDR3: CASSQDGLGEQYF
V: TRBV6-2/TRBV6-3; size: .; J: TRBJ2-5; D: TRBD1; DNA: TGTGCCAGCAGTCGGGACAGGGGAAAAGAGACCCAGTACTTC; CDR3: CASSRDRGKETQYF
V: TRBV2; size: .; J: TRBJ2-5; D: .; DNA: TGTGCCAGCAGTCCTAACAGGGTCCAAGAGACCCAGTACTTC; CDR3: CASSPNRVQETQYF
V: TRBV2; size: .; J: TRBJ2-7; D: .; DNA: TGTGCCAGCAGTGAGGGGCCAGGCTACGAGCAGTACTTC; CDR3: CASSEGPGYEQYF
V: TRBV15; size: .; J: TRBJ1-5; D: .; DNA: TGTGCCACCAGCAGCCAGAGCAATCAGCCCCAGCATTTT; CDR3: CATSSQSNQPQHF
V: TRBV28; size: .; J: TRBJ1-4; D: TRBD1; DNA: TGTGCCAGCCGGCAGGGGGCTAGGGAAAAACTGTTTTTT; CDR3: CASRQGAREKLFF
V: TRBV6-2/TRBV6-3; size: .; J: TRBJ1-6; D: .; DNA: TGTGCCAGCAGTGACTACCGGGGTTCACCCCTCCACTTT; CDR3: CASSDYRGSPLHF
V: TRBV6-6; size: .; J: TRBJ1-1; D: .; DNA: TGTGCCACGGACAAGAACACTGAAGCTTTCTTT; CDR3: CATDKNTEAFF
V: TRBV10-3; size: .; J: TRBJ2-7; D: TRBD1; DNA: TGTGCCATCAGTGTAGGGACAGGGGCGTACGAGCAGTACTTC; CDR3: CAISVGTGAYEQYF
V: TRBV5-1; size: .; J: TRBJ2-7; D: .; DNA: TGCGCCAGCAGGGAGCCGGCGTCCTACGAGCAGTACTTC; CDR3: CASREPASYEQYF
V: TRBV7-6; size: many; J: TRBJ2-2; D: TRBD1; DNA: TGTGCCAGCAGCTCGGGACAGGGGACCGGGGAGCTGTTTTTT; CDR3: CASSSGQGTGELFF
V: TRBV28; size: .; J: TRBJ1-5; D: .; DNA: TGTGCCAGCAGGGGAGGGGTTCAGCCCCAGCATTTT; CDR3: CASRGGVQPQHF
V: TRBV19; size: .; J: TRBJ2-3; D: .; DNA: TGTGCCAGTAGTATAGAGTCTGCAGATACGCAGTATTTT; CDR3: CASSIESADTQYF
V: TRBV19; size: .; J: TRBJ1-1; D: .; DNA: TGTGCCAGTAGTTCACAGGCGAACACTGAAGCTTTCTTT; CDR3: CASSSQANTEAFF
V: TRBV5-1; size: .; J: TRBJ1-4; D: .; DNA: TGCGCCAGCAGCTTAGCGGGCAGGTCGGGTGAAAAACTGTTTTTT; CDR3: CASSLAGRSGEKLFF
V: TRBV7-8; size: .; J: TRBJ1-4; D: TRBD1; DNA: TGTGCCAGCAGCAGAAAGACAGGGGATGGTGAAAAACTGTTTTTT; CDR3: CASSRKTGDGEKLFF
V: TRBV7-8; size: .; J: TRBJ1-2; D: .; DNA: TGTGCCAGCAGCTTAGGTGGGGGTCCCGGGGGTAACTATGGCTACACCTTC; CDR3: CASSLGGGPGGNYGYTF
V: TRBV15; size: .; J: TRBJ1-1; D: .; DNA: TGTGCCACCAGTAAGGGGGGGGACCCGAACACTGAAGCTTTCTTT; CDR3: CATSKGGDPNTEAFF
V: TRBV7-2; size: once; J: TRBJ1-5; D: .; DNA: TGTGCCAGCAGCTTAGTAGGCAATCAGCCCCAGCATTTT; CDR3: CASSLVGNQPQHF
V: TRBV6-5; size: once; J: TRBJ2-3; D: .; DNA: TGTGCCAGCTCCCCTAGTGGCACAGATACGCAGTATTTT; CDR3: CASSPSGTDTQYF
V: TRBV6-1; size: .; J: TRBJ2-1; D: TRBD2; DNA: TGTGCCAGCAGTGAAGTCACGGGGGGGCCTCAGAATGAGCAGTTCTTC; CDR3: CASSEVTGGPQNEQFF